This T cell receptor (beta chain) comes out of a study of T cell repertoires in cytomegalovirus infection. Overall study findings and caveats: Using cumulative public TCR beta family frequency, the authors identified those who carried CMV together with the relevant HLA. It was HLA-C-restricted CMV-specific TCR beta clonotypes that dominated the response ex vivo.

TCRdb re-called the reads through MiXCR, storing one row per CDR3 protein. The data hold about 920,000 distinct CDR3 sequences, with around 29% observed a single time. In its sample, this clonotype was seen a few times. The antigen is unknown. J was trimmed by 2 bases and V by 5 bases; bases with no gene match: 5. This CDR3 region has 15 residues. The germline CDR1 and CDR2 sequences are MNHNS and SASEGT. This TCR was recovered from a human donor in good health (CMV status not recorded). Some clones in this sample may be carry-over from other donors' samples. Sequences were derived from cultured CD8+ T cells from PBMCs, sampled from culture after CMV antigen stimulation. The chain joins TRBV6-1 to TRBJ2-1; 8 bases match TRBD1. This chain's CDR3 is CASSWTGPPYNEQFF. In nucleotides, the CDR3 is TGTGCCAGCAGTTGGACAGGGCCTCCCTACAATGAGCAGTTCTTC.